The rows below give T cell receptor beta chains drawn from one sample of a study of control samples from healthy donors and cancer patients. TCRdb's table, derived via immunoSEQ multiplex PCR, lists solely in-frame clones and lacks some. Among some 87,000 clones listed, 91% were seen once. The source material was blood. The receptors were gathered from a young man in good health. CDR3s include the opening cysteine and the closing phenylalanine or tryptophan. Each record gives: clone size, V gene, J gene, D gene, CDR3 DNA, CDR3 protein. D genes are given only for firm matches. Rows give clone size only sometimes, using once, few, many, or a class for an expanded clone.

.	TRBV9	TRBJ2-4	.	TGTGCCAGCAGCGTAGACGCGGGAGCCAAAAACATTCAGTACTTC	CASSVDAGAKNIQYF
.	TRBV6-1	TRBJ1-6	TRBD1	TGTGCCAGCAGTGCCGGGACAGGGGGCGATAATTCACCCCTCCACTTT	CASSAGTGGDNSPLHF
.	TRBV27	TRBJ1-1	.	TGTGCCAGCAGCCTCCAGGGGACTAACACTGAAGCTTTCTTT	CASSLQGTNTEAFF
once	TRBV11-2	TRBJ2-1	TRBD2	TGTGCCAGCAGCCCCCCCCCTAGCGGGATTTTCTTC	CASSPPPSGIFF
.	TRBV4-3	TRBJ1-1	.	TGCGCCAGCAGCCAAGCCCCGGATAGGGGCACTGAAGCTTTCTTT	CASSQAPDRGTEAFF
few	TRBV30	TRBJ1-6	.	TGTGCCTGGAGTGTACAGAGCTCCTATAATTCACCCCTCCACTTT	CAWSVQSSYNSPLHF
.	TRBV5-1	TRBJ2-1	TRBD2	TGCGCCAGCAGCTCGACTAGCGGGGTTTTGGGTGAGCAGTTCTTC	CASSSTSGVLGEQFF
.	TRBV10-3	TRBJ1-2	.	TGTGCCATCAGAGATGCCAACGGGGAGGGCTACACCTTC	CAIRDANGEGYTF
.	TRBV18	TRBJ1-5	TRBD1	TGTGCCAGCTCGACGGGACAGCCGATCTATAGCAATCAGCCCCAGCATTTT	CASSTGQPIYSNQPQHF
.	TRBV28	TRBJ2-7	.	TGTGCCAGCAGCCCCGGCGGGTCCTACGAGCAGTACTTC	CASSPGGSYEQYF
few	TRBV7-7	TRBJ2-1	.	TGTGCCAGCAGCCCTCAGGGCGTTGGGGCAGGGGAGCAGTTCTTC	CASSPQGVGAGEQFF
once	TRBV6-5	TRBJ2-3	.	TGTGCCAGCATCTCCGACCGCACAGATACGCAGTATTTT	CASISDRTDTQYF
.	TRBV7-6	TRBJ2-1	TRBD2	TGTGCCAGCAGCTTAGGGGCGGGAGGGAACAATGAGCAGTTCTTC	CASSLGAGGNNEQFF
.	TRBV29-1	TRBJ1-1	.	TGCAGCGTTGAAGGGGGTGGCAGCCTTGAAGCTTTCTTT	CSVEGGGSLEAFF
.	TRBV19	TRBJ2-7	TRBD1	TGTGCCAGTAGTATCGACAGGGGTAGCATCTACGAGCAGTACTTC	CASSIDRGSIYEQYF
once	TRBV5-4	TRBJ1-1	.	TGTGCCAGCAGCTTGGGACCAATTGAAGCCACTGAAGCTTTCTTT	CASSLGPIEATEAFF
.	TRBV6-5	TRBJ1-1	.	TGTGCCAGCAGGCCCCCGGACAGAAACACTGAAGCTTTCTTT	CASRPPDRNTEAFF
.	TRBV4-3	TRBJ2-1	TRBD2	TGCGCCAGCAGCCAATATAGCGGGGGTTACAATGAGCAGTTCTTC	CASSQYSGGYNEQFF
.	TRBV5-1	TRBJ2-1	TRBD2	TGCGCCAGCAGGACTAGCGGAGCCTACAATGAGCAGTTCTTC	CASRTSGAYNEQFF
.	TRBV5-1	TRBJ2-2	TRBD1	TGCGCCAGCAGCTTGGTTGACAGGGTGAACACCGGGGAGCTGTTTTTT	CASSLVDRVNTGELFF
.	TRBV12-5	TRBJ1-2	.	TGTGCTAGTGGCCGTGGACAGTCACGGGTGGGAGGCTACACCTTC	CASGRGQSRVGGYTF
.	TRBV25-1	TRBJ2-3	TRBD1	TGTGCCAGCAGTGAATCGGAGGGACAGGGGGCAGATACGCAGTATTTT	CASSESEGQGADTQYF
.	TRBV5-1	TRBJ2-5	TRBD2	TGCGCCAGCAGCTTGGAACTAGCGGAAGAGACCCAGTACTTC	CASSLELAEETQYF